Each of the 25 T cell receptor beta chains below was sequenced from the same sample in a study of T cell repertoires in cytomegalovirus infection. TCRdb processed the reads anew with MiXCR; each CDR3 protein has one entry. The sample has nearly 450,000 distinct CDR3 sequences; under 40% are singletons. The sample comprised PBMCs. These receptors all come from a human donor in good health (CMV status not recorded). Some clones in this sample may be carry-over from other donors' samples.

This clonotype occurred a few times. The V call is TRBV4-3, the J call TRBJ1-2, with 9 bases aligning to TRBD1. V shed 5 bases and J 3 bases; nucleotides not matched to a gene: 4. Germline loops: CDR1 LGHNA, CDR2 YSLEER. The CDR3 totals 14 residues. CDR3 in amino acids: CASSKGQGDYGYTF. DNA for the CDR3: TGCGCCAGCAGCAAGGGACAGGGCGACTATGGCTACACCTTC.

In this sample, this clonotype turned up a few times. This chain links TRBV27 with TRBJ2-7, with TRBD1 identical over 9 bases. Germline values: CDR1 MNHEY, CDR2 SMNVEV (reference sequence). The trim removed 4 bases at V and 4 bases at J, leaving 11 bases unmatched. The CDR3 contains 16 residues. CDR3 residues: CASSSTDRGGGYEQYF. The CDR3 coding sequence is TGTGCCAGCAGTTCCACGGACAGGGGAGGGGGATACGAGCAGTACTTC.

This clonotype was counted between two and nine times. The chain combines TRBV6-4 with TRBJ2-2, with a possible D match to TRBD2 (6 bases). The CDR3 extends over 13 amino acids. CDR1 is MRHNA and CDR2 is SNTAGT in the germline V gene. The V end lost 7 bases, the J end lost 3 bases, and 9 bases lay between the germline ends. The DNA of the CDR3 is TGTGCCAGCAAACCGGGAGACACCGGGGAGCTGTTTTTT. It yields the protein CASKPGDTGELFF.

The sample holds a few counts of this clonotype. This chain connects TRBV6-5 to TRBJ2-1; D might be TRBD2 (6 bases). Germline lookup yields CDR1 MNHEY and CDR2 SVGAGI. Trimming removed 6 bases from V and 8 bases from J, with 11 bases in between. CDR3 length equals 12 residues. CDR3 sequence reads: CASSPSGDEQFF. CDR3 nucleotides: TGTGCCAGCAGCCCCTCGGGAGATGAGCAGTTCTTC.

This clonotype was recorded at least ten times. The V gene is TRBV7-2, the J gene TRBJ1-1; D not resolved. Germline-derived CDR1 and CDR2 are SGHTA and FQGNSA. This CDR3 is built from 15 residues. V was clipped by 5 bases and J by 0 bases, with 13 bases between them. The CDR3 DNA follows: TGTGCCAGCAGCGCCGACCTATTCATGAACACTGAAGCTTTCTTT. Protein: CASSADLFMNTEAFF. The whole variable domain, remainder taken from reference TRBV7-2 and TRBJ1-1, is GAGVSQSPSNKVTEKGKDVELRCDPISGHTALYWYRQSLGQGLEFLIYFQGNSAPDKSGLPSDRFSAERTGGSVSTLTIQRTQQEDSAVYLCASSADLFMNTEAFFGQGTRLTVV.

This clonotype has a handful of counts. V is TRBV19 and J is TRBJ2-7; D is tentatively TRBD1 or TRBD2 (5 bases each). The CDR3 spans 15 residues. Per germline, CDR1 LNHDA and CDR2 SQIVND (reference sequence). Trimming took 6 bases from V and 3 from J, leaving 18 bases between them. The CDR3 bases are TGTGCCAGTAGCCCAACCGGGGCGGCTATCTACGAGCAGTACTTC. Protein sequence: CASSPTGAAIYEQYF.

The J gene is TRBJ2-7, the V gene TRBV3-1, with D perhaps matching TRBD1 (5 bases). The germline CDR1 and CDR2 sequences are LGHDT and YNNKEL (reference sequence). This CDR3 region has 12 residues. V was cut by 4 bases and J by 4 bases, with 8 bases left in between. CDR3 loop: CASSRQKYEQYF. As DNA, the CDR3 is TGTGCCAGCAGCCGACAGAAGTACGAGCAGTACTTC.

As to this clonotype: A much larger clone lies one base from this, so it may be a read error. The chain carries TRBV7-7 and TRBJ2-2; D possibly corresponds to TRBD1 (6 bases). The CDR3 is made up of 15 amino acids. CDR1 is SSHAT, CDR2 FNYEAQ, per germline (reference sequence). The CDR3 nucleotides read TGTGCTAGCAGCCCAGGGGTTGGGATCAACGGGGAGCTGTTTTTT. Translating it yields CASSPGVGINGELFF.

This clonotype was seen repeatedly, ten times or more. The rearrangement joins TRBV4-1 to TRBJ2-5, with 12 bases identical to TRBD2. The germline V gene has CDR1 MGHRA and CDR2 YSYEKL. V lost 4 bases and J lost 2; bases outside the gene matches: 8. CDR3 length: 17 residues. CDR3 in DNA: TGCGCCAGCAGCCTACTAGCGGGGGGATCGACGCAAGAGACCCAGTACTTC. Translating it yields CASSLLAGGSTQETQYF.

As concerns this clonotype: Just one base apart from a much larger clone, this may be a read error. The chain has TRBV11-3 and TRBJ2-1; perhaps TRBD2 as D (5 bases). This CDR3 is built from 16 residues. V lost 4 bases to trimming and J lost 0 bases, with 13 bases between them. Germline values: CDR1 SGHNT, CDR2 YENEEA. Written as DNA, the CDR3 is TGTGCCAGCAGCTCCTCGGACTGGTGCTCCTACAATGAGCAGTTCTTC. Its protein product is CASSSSDWCSYNEQFF.

Concerning this clonotype: Since the CDR3 does not end with the conserved phenylalanine or tryptophan, this likely comes from a read error. This rearrangement joins TRBV4-1 to TRBJ2-1, with a weak D call TRBD2 (6 bases). The V gene's germline CDR1 is MGHRA and CDR2 YSYEKL. This CDR3 is built from 16 residues. V lost 1 base to trimming and J lost 3 bases, with 13 bases between them. This CDR3 is CASSQVWGVVYNEQFL. The DNA of the CDR3 is TGCGCCAGCAGCCAAGTTTGGGGGGTGGTCTACAATGAGCAGTTCTTA.

This clonotype has ten or more counts. V usage is TRBV7-2 and J usage is TRBJ1-2; a weak D match, TRBD1 (5 bases). This CDR3 spans 14 amino acids. Germline loops: CDR1 SGHTA, CDR2 FQGNSA. V lost 1 base and J lost 4, with 10 bases in between. CDR3 DNA sequence: TGTGCCAGCAGCTTAGGGAGGGGTGGCTATGGCTACACCTTC. Residues: CASSLGRGGYGYTF.

Many counts were recorded for this clonotype. The chain carries TRBV6-5 and TRBJ1-2; D not resolved. The germline V and J ends were trimmed by 2 bases and 4 bases, with 17 bases remaining between them. Germline-derived CDR1 and CDR2 are MNHEY and SVGAGI. The CDR3 contains 16 residues. CDR3 bases: TGTGCCAGCAGTTACGGGTCTACTGTACAAGTCTATGGCTACACCTTC. This codes for CASSYGSTVQVYGYTF.

A few counts support this clonotype. The V and J genes are TRBV5-4 and TRBJ2-3, with D possibly being TRBD1 (5 bases). CDR3 length: 15 amino acids. In germline, CDR1 is SGHNT, CDR2 YYREEE (reference sequence). Trimming removed 4 bases from V and 5 bases from J, with 17 bases in between. This CDR3 is CASSPGIGVVDTQYF. The CDR3 DNA is TGTGCCAGCAGCCCTGGCATAGGGGTCGTAGATACGCAGTATTTT.

V and J are TRBV20-1 and TRBJ2-2; D is perhaps TRBD1 (5 bases). This CDR3 spans 15 amino acids. Germline CDR1 and CDR2: DFQATT and SNEGSKA (reference sequence). The V and J ends lost 5 bases and 0 bases respectively, with 13 bases between them. This CDR3 is CSAQGGQANTGELFF. CDR3 sequence (DNA): TGCAGTGCTCAGGGTGGGCAAGCGAACACCGGGGAGCTGTTTTTT.

This clonotype came up a few times. This chain connects TRBV19 to TRBJ1-2; no clear D. V was pared by 8 bases and J by 2 bases, with 6 bases between. CDR3 length: 11 residues. Germline V lookup: CDR1 LNHDA, CDR2 SQIVND (reference sequence). DNA for the CDR3: TGTGCCAGTGCAAGAAACTATGGCTACACCTTC. This translates into CASARNYGYTF.

The rearrangement links TRBV15 to TRBJ2-2; TRBD2 is a possible D gene (5 bases). The CDR3 has 16 residues. Germline CDR1 reads LNHNV; CDR2 reads YYDKDF (reference sequence). V lost 8 bases and J 7 bases, leaving 23 bases between the germline ends. CDR3 in DNA: TGTGCCACCCCGATAGTCCTAGAGGGTGTGGACGGGGAGCTGTTTTTT. This encodes CATPIVLEGVDGELFF.

This chain uses TRBV6-6 with TRBJ1-2; 12 positions agree with TRBD1. Germline V lookup: CDR1 MNHNY, CDR2 SVGAGI (reference sequence). J lost 4 bases, V lost 6 bases, and 6 bases had no gene match. CDR3 length equals 15 residues. The CDR3 coding sequence is TGTGCCAGCAGAACGGGGACAGGGGGCGCCTATGGCTACACCTTC. Translation gives CASRTGTGGAYGYTF.

The rearrangement links TRBV4-3 to TRBJ2-1; TRBD2 agrees at 10 bases. There are 16 residues in the CDR3. CDR1 LGHNA and CDR2 YSLEER come from the germline V gene. The V segment lost 5 bases and the J segment 10 bases; nucleotides outside the gene matches: 14. The CDR3 DNA follows: TGCGCCAGCAGCAAAGGGGTAACTAGCGGGGTTAGCGAGCAGTTCTTC. The encoded protein is CASSKGVTSGVSEQFF.

This clonotype was seen only a few times. The genes are TRBV4-1 and TRBJ2-2; 11 bases map to TRBD2. The V and J ends lost 5 bases and 1 base, in that order; junction bases with no gene match: 3. This CDR3 is built from 16 residues. Germline loops: CDR1 MGHRA, CDR2 YSYEKL. CDR3 protein: CASSFLAGGNTGELFF. The CDR3 DNA follows: TGCGCCAGCAGCTTTCTAGCGGGGGGGAACACCGGGGAGCTGTTTTTT.

The chain carries TRBV4-1 and TRBJ2-1, with a possible D match to TRBD1 (6 bases). CDR1 is MGHRA and CDR2 is YSYEKL in the germline V gene. The ends were cut back, 0 bases at V and 3 bases at J, with 12 bases in the middle. The length of the CDR3 is 16 residues. CDR3 loop: CASSQDAQGVYNEQFF. CDR3 bases: TGCGCCAGCAGCCAAGATGCACAGGGCGTCTACAATGAGCAGTTCTTC.

The table lists this clonotype with a few counts. The chain combines TRBV5-1 with TRBJ2-7; no definite D call. The CDR3 runs 15 residues. CDR1 and CDR2 (germline): SGHRS, YFSETQ. V gave up 4 bases and J gave up 2 bases, with 16 bases separating them. In DNA form, the CDR3 reads TGCGCCAGCAGCCTTAGAACTAATAATCCCTACGAGCAGTACTTC. It yields the protein CASSLRTNNPYEQYF.

This clonotype was seen only once. The V gene is TRBV4-2, the J gene TRBJ1-4, with unresolved D. Germline assignment: CDR1 LGHNA and CDR2 YNFKEQ. The CDR3 loop spans 16 amino acids. Trimming left V 1 base short and J 6 bases short, with 15 bases between. This CDR3 is CASSQVLRQWDEKLFF. In DNA, the CDR3 is TGTGCCAGCAGCCAAGTGTTGCGCCAGTGGGATGAAAAACTGTTTTTT.

The J gene is TRBJ2-3, the V gene TRBV27; the match to TRBD1 covers 8 bases. This CDR3 is built from 15 residues. Germline trimming cut 6 bases from V and 2 bases from J; bases unmatched to any gene: 7. CDR1 is MNHEY and CDR2 is SMNVEV in the germline V gene (reference sequence). CDR3: CASRVDRAFTDTQYF. The CDR3 coding sequence is TGTGCCAGCAGGGTGGACAGGGCGTTCACAGATACGCAGTATTTT.

The chain joins TRBV7-2 to TRBJ2-1, with 10 bases that match TRBD2. The CDR3 consists of 16 residues. CDR1 is SGHTA, CDR2 FQGNSA, per germline. The V and J ends lost 1 base and 9 bases, in that order; junction bases with no gene match: 9. This chain's CDR3 is CASSLESLAGASEQFF. DNA for the CDR3: TGTGCCAGCAGCTTAGAATCCCTAGCGGGGGCGAGTGAGCAGTTCTTC.